The present T cell receptor beta chain was sequenced within a study of blood T cell repertoires in COVID-19. Study-wide background: Sites across the United States, Italy and Spain contributed samples from acute and convalescent COVID-19. PBMCs, B-cell-depleted T cells, or T cells were the source of the cDNA or gDNA that made up the material.

As handled by the study authors: It was from reference gene primer amplification that nucleated cell counts were estimated. The data were produced by immunoSEQ multiplex PCR, yet TCRdb's version contains in-frame clones alone and is incomplete. V and J calls and clone size come straight from that table; D and trimming were deduced from the DNA. Of roughly 180,000 clones listed, 82% are singletons. Germline trimming cut 2 bases from V and 6 bases from J; bases unmatched to any gene: 4. The CDR3 extends over 13 amino acids. Germline-derived CDR1 and CDR2 are GTSNPN and SVGIG (reference sequence). Sequenced material: peripheral blood. The receptor was isolated from a woman aged 80 or older with active or convalescent COVID-19. The gene calls are TRBV30 and TRBJ1-5; the match to TRBD1 covers 7 bases. In DNA, the CDR3 is TGTGCCTGGAGTCGACAGGGTCCTCAGCCCCAGCATTTT. It codes for CAWSRQGPQPQHF.